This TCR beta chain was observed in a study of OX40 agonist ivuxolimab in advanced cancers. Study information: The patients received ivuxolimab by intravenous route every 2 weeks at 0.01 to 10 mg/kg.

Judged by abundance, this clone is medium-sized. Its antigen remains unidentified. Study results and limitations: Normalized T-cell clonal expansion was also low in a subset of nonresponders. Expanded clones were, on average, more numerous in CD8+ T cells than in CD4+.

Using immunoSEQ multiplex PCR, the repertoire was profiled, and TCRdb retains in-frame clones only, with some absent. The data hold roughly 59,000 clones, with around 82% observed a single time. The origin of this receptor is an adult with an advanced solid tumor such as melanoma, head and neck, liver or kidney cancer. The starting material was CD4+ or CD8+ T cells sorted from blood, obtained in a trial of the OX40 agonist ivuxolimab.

The CDR3: CASSQDNLPLEQYF. The CDR3 DNA is TGTGCCAGCAGCCAGGACAACCTTCCACTGGAGCAGTACTTC. V gene TRBV11-2 combines with J gene TRBJ2-7; TRBD1 might be the D (5 bases). In germline, CDR1 is SGHAT, CDR2 FQNNGV. The V gene lost 5 bases and the J gene lost 7 bases, with 18 bases spanning the gap. CDR3 size: 14 residues. The variable domain in full, with the rest retrieved from reference TRBV11-2 and TRBJ2-7, is EAGVAQSPRYKIIEKRQSVAFWCNPISGHATLYWYQQILGQGPKLLIQFQNNGVVDDSQLPKDRFSAERLKGVDSTLKIQPAKLEDSAVYLCASSQDNLPLEQYFGPGTRLTVT.